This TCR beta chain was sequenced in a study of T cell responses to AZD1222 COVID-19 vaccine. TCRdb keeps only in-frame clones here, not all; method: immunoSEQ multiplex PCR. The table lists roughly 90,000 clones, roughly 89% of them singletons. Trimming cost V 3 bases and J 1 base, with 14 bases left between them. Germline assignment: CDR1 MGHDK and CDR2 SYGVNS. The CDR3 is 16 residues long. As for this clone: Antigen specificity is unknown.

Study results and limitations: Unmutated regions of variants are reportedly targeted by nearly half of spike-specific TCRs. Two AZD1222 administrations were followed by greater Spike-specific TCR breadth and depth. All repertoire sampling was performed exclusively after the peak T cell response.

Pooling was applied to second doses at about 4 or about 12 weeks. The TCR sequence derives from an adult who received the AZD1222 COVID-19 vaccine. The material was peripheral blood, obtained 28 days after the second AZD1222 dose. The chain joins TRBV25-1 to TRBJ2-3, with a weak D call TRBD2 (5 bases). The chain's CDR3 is CASSEEARIGTDTQYF. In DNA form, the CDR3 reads TGTGCCAGCAGTGAGGAGGCCCGAATCGGCACAGATACGCAGTATTTT.